This TCR beta chain was sequenced for a study of PD-1 blockade in classical Hodgkin lymphoma. Whole-study findings and limits: Complete responders had baseline diversity similar to newly diagnosed patients.

Comment on this clone: The antigen remains undetermined.

Time point described: cycle 4 day 1 (C4D1), after less than seven weeks of nivolumab. Each patient's relapse followed autologous stem cell transplantation, and brentuximab vedotin exposure varied. Per the germline V gene, CDR1 is SGHRS and CDR2 is YFSETQ. The CDR3 runs to 13 residues. V was pared by 0 bases and J by 3 bases, with 7 bases between. Some clones are missing from TCRdb's copy, which holds only in-frame ones; the method was immunoSEQ multiplex PCR. The table includes 13,000 to 15,000 clones, approximately 81% detected once. The TCR originated in a human donor with classical Hodgkin lymphoma. The starting material was peripheral blood mononuclear cells (PBMCs), obtained before the fourth cycle of nivolumab. This chain joins TRBV5-1 and TRBJ2-7; D remains ambiguous. The CDR3 loop is CASSLAQYYEQYF. In nucleotides, the CDR3 is TGCGCCAGCAGCTTGGCCCAGTACTACGAGCAGTACTTC.